The rows below give T cell receptor beta chains drawn from one sample of a study of blood T cell repertoires in COVID-19. Clones were sequenced by immunoSEQ multiplex PCR, and TCRdb holds only the in-frame ones, with some missing. The repertoire holds 65,000 to 80,000 clones, with about 86% as singletons. The sequenced material came from peripheral blood. These receptors were obtained from a man aged 80 or over in a cohort sampled during active COVID-19. The CDR3 runs from the conserved cysteine through the conserved F or W. A D gene is named only where the DNA matches it firmly. The size field is filled for only some rows; it gives once, few, many or a size class.

>TRBJ1-6|TRBV12-5|NA|NA
TGTGCTAGTGGTTTGGAACAGTTAAGGTCACCCCTCCACTTT
CASGLEQLRSPLHF
>TRBJ2-4|TRBV21-1|NA|NA
TGTGCCAGCAGCAAAGGGGGGACATTACTAGCGATCTGCGGGTGGGCCAAAAACATTCAGTACTTC
CASSKGGTLLAICGWAKNIQYF
>TRBJ2-5|TRBV5-4|TRBD2|few
TGTGCCAGCAGCCCGCGGGGGGGACGAAAAGAGACCCAGTACTTC
CASSPRGGRKETQYF
>TRBJ2-5|TRBV3-1/TRBV3-2|TRBD2|NA
TGTGCCAGCAGCCCAGGTGGGACTAGCGGGGGCCCGTACCAAGAGACCCAGTACTTC
CASSPGGTSGGPYQETQYF
>TRBJ1-2|TRBV3-1/TRBV3-2|NA|NA
TGTGCCAGCAGTGAAAGGAGCGTGGAGGGCTACACCTTC
CASSERSVEGYTF
>TRBJ2-5|TRBV7-2|NA|NA
TGTGCCAGCAGCTTAGTCCCCAGCGGACAAGAGACCCAGTACTTC
CASSLVPSGQETQYF
>TRBJ1-5|TRBV19|TRBD1|NA
TGTGCCAGTAGGACAGGGCCAGGCAATCAGCCCCAGCATTTT
CASRTGPGNQPQHF
>TRBJ1-4|TRBV24-1|TRBD1|NA
TGTGCCACCAGTGAACCCCCCCCCGGACAGGGAGATGAAAAACTGTTTTTT
CATSEPPPGQGDEKLFF
>TRBJ2-3|TRBV5-1|NA|once
TGCGCCAGCAGCGGTGACAGGACCGCTAGCACAGATACGCAGTATTTT
CASSGDRTASTDTQYF
>TRBJ1-2|TRBV5-5|TRBD1|NA
TGTGCCAGCAGCAGAGGGGGGACAGGGGGCGGGAGCTACACCTTC
CASSRGGTGGGSYTF
>TRBJ2-3|TRBV7-9|TRBD2|many
TGTGCCAGCAGCAATCCGTCTAGCGGGGGGGCAGGTACGCAGTATTTT
CASSNPSSGGAGTQYF
>TRBJ2-5|TRBV6-5|TRBD1|NA
TGTGCCAGCAAGACAGGGCCCCGAGAGACCCAGTACTTC
CASKTGPRETQYF
>TRBJ2-7|TRBV5-6|NA|NA
TGTGCCAGCAGCACTCGAACAGGGACCGAGCAGTACTTC
CASSTRTGTEQYF
>TRBJ2-2|TRBV5-1|NA|NA
TGCGCCAGCAGCGGGCCGAACACCGGGGAGCTGTTTTTT
CASSGPNTGELFF
>TRBJ2-1|TRBV5-6|NA|NA
TGTGCCAGCAGCTTCGGAGGGGTCTACAATGAGCAGTTCTTC
CASSFGGVYNEQFF
>TRBJ2-3|TRBV11-3|TRBD1|NA
TGTGCCAGCAGCCGGGGGACAGGGGCAGCAGATACGCAGTATTTT
CASSRGTGAADTQYF
>TRBJ1-5|TRBV2|TRBD1|NA
TGTGCCAGCAGTGGGACAGGGGTTCCGAATCAGCCCCAGCATTTT
CASSGTGVPNQPQHF
>TRBJ2-1|TRBV11-2|NA|NA
TGTGCCAGCAGCTTAGGGGGGGGCCGAGGGAATGAGCAGTTCTTC
CASSLGGGRGNEQFF
>TRBJ2-2|TRBV6-2/TRBV6-3|NA|NA
TGTGCCAGCAGTTACACGAGCCCCCCGGCAGGGGTGAAGACCGGGGAGCTGTTTTTT
CASSYTSPPAGVKTGELFF
>TRBJ1-5|TRBV27|NA|NA
TGTGCCAGCAGTTCACAGGGTCAGCCCCAGCATTTT
CASSSQGQPQHF
>TRBJ2-1|TRBV19|NA|NA
TGTGCCAGTAGCAGAGGGGACAACTACAATGAGCAGTTCTTC
CASSRGDNYNEQFF
>TRBJ2-3|TRBV19|TRBD2|once
TGTGCCAGTAGTAGGGCTAGCGGGGCCTACACAGATACGCAGTATTTT
CASSRASGAYTDTQYF
>TRBJ1-4|TRBV5-1|NA|NA
TGCGCCAGCCGAGAAACGGGTCTTGCTCGTGAAAAACTGTTTTTT
CASRETGLAREKLFF
>TRBJ1-4|TRBV1|NA|NA
TGCACCAGCAGCCAAGAGAGGCGGACAGATAATGAAAAACTGTTTTTT
CTSSQERRTDNEKLFF
>TRBJ2-3|TRBV4-1|TRBD2|NA
TGCGCCAGCAGCCAAGGTAGCGGGGGGGCTGGTGGCACAGATACGCAGTATTTT
CASSQGSGGAGGTDTQYF
>TRBJ2-2|TRBV19|NA|NA
TGTGCCAGTATAGGGGGGGCGAACACCGGGGAGCTGTTTTTT
CASIGGANTGELFF
>TRBJ2-2|TRBV10-3|NA|NA
TGTGCCATCAGGGCGGGTGGCACCGGGGAGCTGTTTTTT
CAIRAGGTGELFF
>TRBJ1-2|TRBV6-1|TRBD1|NA
TGTGCCAGCAGTGAAGGGACAGGGCTAAATGGCTACACCTTC
CASSEGTGLNGYTF
>TRBJ2-2|TRBV19|NA|once
TGTGCCAGTAGTATAGCTGGGCGTTCGAACACCGGGGAGCTGTTTTTT
CASSIAGRSNTGELFF
>TRBJ1-5|TRBV7-4|TRBD1|NA
TGTGCCAGCAGCTGGGGGACAGGCAGCAATCAGCCCCAGCATTTT
CASSWGTGSNQPQHF
>TRBJ1-5|TRBV5-6|TRBD1|NA
TGTGCCAGCAGCTTGGTTCCCACCACAGGGGGCAAATGGGATCAGCCCCAGCATTTT
CASSLVPTTGGKWDQPQHF
>TRBJ1-5|TRBV29-1|NA|NA
TGCAGCGTTGCGGGGACTGAAAATCAGCCCCAGCATTTT
CSVAGTENQPQHF
>TRBJ2-5|TRBV4-1|TRBD1|NA
TGCGCCAGCAGCCGAGGACAGGGGGCTGGGGAGACCCAGTACTTC
CASSRGQGAGETQYF
>TRBJ1-1|TRBV18|NA|NA
TGTGCCAGCTCACCAGAGCGGAACACTGAAGCTTTCTTT
CASSPERNTEAFF
>TRBJ2-7|TRBV29-1|TRBD2|NA
TGCAGCGTTGACACTAGCGGGGGAGTACGAATGGACGAGCAGTACTTC
CSVDTSGGVRMDEQYF
>TRBJ2-5|TRBV11-3|NA|NA
TGTGCCAGCAGCGTATCAACAGGGGGGGAAGAGACCCAGTACTTC
CASSVSTGGEETQYF
>TRBJ2-2|TRBV5-1|NA|NA
TGCGCCAGCAGCTTGGAAGGTAGAGGCACCGGGGAGCTGTTTTTT
CASSLEGRGTGELFF
>TRBJ2-3|TRBV6-5|TRBD2|NA
TGTGCCAGCAGTTTGTTAGCGGGGGGCGATACAGATACGCAGTATTTT
CASSLLAGGDTDTQYF
>TRBJ2-3|TRBV19|TRBD1|once
TGTGCCAGTAGTACCGAAGGACAGGGTCGGACAGATACGCAGTATTTT
CASSTEGQGRTDTQYF
>TRBJ1-4|TRBV5-1|TRBD1|NA
TGCGCCACCACCTCCGGGACAGGGAGCCCTAATGAAAAACTGTTTTTT
CATTSGTGSPNEKLFF
>TRBJ1-4|TRBV27|NA|NA
TGTGCCAGCAGTCCCCCCGGAGCTGCAACTAATGAAAAACTGTTTTTT
CASSPPGAATNEKLFF
>TRBJ2-1|TRBV7-9|TRBD1|NA
TGTGCCAGCAGTACAGGGGCCTCCTACAATGAGCAGTTCTTC
CASSTGASYNEQFF
>TRBJ2-1|TRBV9|TRBD1|NA
TGTGCCAGCAGCGCCGGGACAGGGGGAAACAATGAGCAGTTCTTC
CASSAGTGGNNEQFF
>TRBJ1-1|TRBV18|TRBD1|NA
TGTGCCAGCTCACCAATGGACAGGGGGCGGAACACTGAAGCTTTCTTT
CASSPMDRGRNTEAFF
>TRBJ1-2|TRBV6-5|NA|NA
TGTGCCAGCAGTTATGGGCCAGCTAACTATGGCTACACCTTC
CASSYGPANYGYTF
>TRBJ2-7|TRBV19|NA|NA
TGTGCCAGTAGTCCTTCGGACAGCTACGAGCAGTACTTC
CASSPSDSYEQYF
>TRBJ2-2|TRBV11-2|TRBD2|NA
TGTGCCAGCAGCTTAGGGGGTAGCGGGGCGATGAACACCGGGGAGCTGTTTTTT
CASSLGGSGAMNTGELFF
>TRBJ1-1|TRBV5-6|NA|NA
TGTGCCAGCAGCTGGCGGGCCAACACTGAAGCTTTCTTT
CASSWRANTEAFF
>TRBJ1-3|TRBV9|NA|NA
TGTGCCAGCACCTTGGGGGGCTCTGGAAACACCATATATTTT
CASTLGGSGNTIYF
>TRBJ2-1|TRBV9|TRBD1|NA
TGTGCCAGCAGCGTCGGCGGGACAGGGGGAATATGGGAGCAGTTCTTC
CASSVGGTGGIWEQFF
>TRBJ2-2|TRBV7-2|TRBD1|NA
TGTGCCAGCAGCCCCGGACAGGGGCGGCGGGGCGTGCTGTTTTTT
CASSPGQGRRGVLFF
>TRBJ2-2|TRBV24-1|TRBD1|once
TGTGCCACCAGTCCCGGGACAGGAAGGGGCACCGGGGAGCTGTTTTTT
CATSPGTGRGTGELFF
>TRBJ2-5|TRBV6-6|NA|once
TGTGCCAGCAGTTACCGTGGGAGCCCTCAAGAGACCCAGTACTTC
CASSYRGSPQETQYF